The rows below give T cell receptor beta chains drawn from one sample of a study of cytomegalovirus exposure and HLA in healthy donors. Assay used: immunoSEQ multiplex PCR; TCRdb lists only in-frame clones, some missing. The profile shows some 190,000 clones, more than 70% of them singletons. What was sequenced was PBMCs. These receptors were collected from a girl between 5 and 17 years old in good health and CMV-seropositive. Each CDR3 is given without its conserved first and last residue. Each record gives: J gene, V gene, D gene, clone size, CDR3 protein. A D gene is named only where the DNA matches it firmly. Some rows mark clone size as missing; the rest say once, few, many or name a class of expanded clone.

j_call: TRBJ2-5
v_call: TRBV7-2
d_call: .
clone_size: .
cdr3_aa: ASSFAGWETQY

j_call: TRBJ1-1
v_call: TRBV4-3
d_call: .
clone_size: .
cdr3_aa: ASSRARLNTEAF

j_call: TRBJ2-1
v_call: TRBV19
d_call: TRBD2
clone_size: .
cdr3_aa: ASSLAGGGEQF

j_call: TRBJ1-4
v_call: TRBV7-9
d_call: TRBD1
clone_size: .
cdr3_aa: ASSFPRGLTNEKLF

j_call: TRBJ1-6
v_call: TRBV6-5
d_call: .
clone_size: few
cdr3_aa: ASTVTGKYNSPLH

j_call: TRBJ2-3
v_call: TRBV5-4
d_call: .
clone_size: .
cdr3_aa: ASSLDALGPSTDTQY

j_call: TRBJ2-1
v_call: TRBV4-1
d_call: .
clone_size: .
cdr3_aa: ASSHRAPYNEQF

j_call: TRBJ2-7
v_call: TRBV19
d_call: .
clone_size: few
cdr3_aa: ASSPQGVSYEQY

j_call: TRBJ2-7
v_call: TRBV25-1
d_call: TRBD2
clone_size: .
cdr3_aa: ASSTPGLGRSSSYEQY

j_call: TRBJ2-2
v_call: TRBV9
d_call: TRBD1
clone_size: .
cdr3_aa: ASSAGQGNTGELF

j_call: TRBJ2-2
v_call: TRBV11-2
d_call: TRBD2
clone_size: .
cdr3_aa: ASSLSSGSTGELF

j_call: TRBJ1-1
v_call: TRBV6-7
d_call: .
clone_size: .
cdr3_aa: ASTPGVNTEAF

j_call: TRBJ2-7
v_call: TRBV7-2
d_call: .
clone_size: .
cdr3_aa: ASSSPRSNLRYEQY

j_call: TRBJ2-5
v_call: TRBV29-1
d_call: .
clone_size: .
cdr3_aa: SATRTFQETQY

j_call: TRBJ2-5
v_call: TRBV13
d_call: TRBD2
clone_size: .
cdr3_aa: ASRSGGVLETQY

j_call: TRBJ2-7
v_call: TRBV18
d_call: TRBD1
clone_size: once
cdr3_aa: ASSETGGTYEQY

j_call: TRBJ2-1
v_call: TRBV27
d_call: .
clone_size: .
cdr3_aa: ASSPPPPRLINNEQF

j_call: TRBJ1-1
v_call: TRBV19
d_call: TRBD1
clone_size: .
cdr3_aa: ASSIGGQGRFEAF

j_call: TRBJ2-1
v_call: TRBV13
d_call: .
clone_size: .
cdr3_aa: ASSLGGNEQF

j_call: TRBJ2-1
v_call: TRBV7-9
d_call: .
clone_size: few
cdr3_aa: ASSATLRNEQF

j_call: TRBJ1-2
v_call: TRBV7-2
d_call: .
clone_size: .
cdr3_aa: ASTLTLGYT

j_call: TRBJ2-7
v_call: TRBV5-4
d_call: TRBD1
clone_size: .
cdr3_aa: ASGRGISYEQY

j_call: TRBJ1-1
v_call: TRBV7-3
d_call: .
clone_size: .
cdr3_aa: ASSSGRGTEAF

j_call: TRBJ2-7
v_call: TRBV27
d_call: .
clone_size: .
cdr3_aa: ASSLSGGDSYEQY

j_call: TRBJ2-1
v_call: TRBV5-1
d_call: .
clone_size: .
cdr3_aa: ASSRAGAGNEQF

j_call: TRBJ2-1
v_call: TRBV7-2
d_call: .
clone_size: .
cdr3_aa: ASSWVIGGGFEF

j_call: TRBJ2-3
v_call: TRBV11-2
d_call: TRBD1
clone_size: .
cdr3_aa: ASSQGQDTQY

j_call: TRBJ2-7
v_call: TRBV30
d_call: TRBD2
clone_size: .
cdr3_aa: AWSTHPGAGGLVYEQY

j_call: TRBJ2-7
v_call: TRBV5-4
d_call: TRBD2
clone_size: .
cdr3_aa: ASSSRLAGTYEQY

j_call: TRBJ1-1
v_call: TRBV6-6
d_call: .
clone_size: .
cdr3_aa: ASSYWEGSEAF

j_call: TRBJ2-1
v_call: TRBV2
d_call: TRBD2
clone_size: .
cdr3_aa: ASGTSGSTSRNEQF

j_call: TRBJ2-2
v_call: TRBV19
d_call: .
clone_size: .
cdr3_aa: ASSVDSTTGELF

j_call: TRBJ2-1
v_call: TRBV4-1
d_call: .
clone_size: .
cdr3_aa: ASTRGGLNEQF

j_call: TRBJ2-7
v_call: TRBV7-9
d_call: .
clone_size: .
cdr3_aa: ASSAPERYEQY

j_call: TRBJ2-1
v_call: TRBV27
d_call: .
clone_size: .
cdr3_aa: ASSSLAVWGNEQF

j_call: TRBJ2-1
v_call: TRBV5-4
d_call: .
clone_size: .
cdr3_aa: ASSWGDNEQF

j_call: TRBJ2-2
v_call: TRBV19
d_call: .
clone_size: .
cdr3_aa: ASSIASPGELF

j_call: TRBJ2-7
v_call: TRBV19
d_call: TRBD2
clone_size: once
cdr3_aa: ASSPRRLAGLYEQY

j_call: TRBJ2-1
v_call: TRBV10-3
d_call: .
clone_size: .
cdr3_aa: AINFTRGKSSYNEQF

j_call: TRBJ2-2
v_call: TRBV7-9
d_call: .
clone_size: .
cdr3_aa: ASSRRTVRNTGELF